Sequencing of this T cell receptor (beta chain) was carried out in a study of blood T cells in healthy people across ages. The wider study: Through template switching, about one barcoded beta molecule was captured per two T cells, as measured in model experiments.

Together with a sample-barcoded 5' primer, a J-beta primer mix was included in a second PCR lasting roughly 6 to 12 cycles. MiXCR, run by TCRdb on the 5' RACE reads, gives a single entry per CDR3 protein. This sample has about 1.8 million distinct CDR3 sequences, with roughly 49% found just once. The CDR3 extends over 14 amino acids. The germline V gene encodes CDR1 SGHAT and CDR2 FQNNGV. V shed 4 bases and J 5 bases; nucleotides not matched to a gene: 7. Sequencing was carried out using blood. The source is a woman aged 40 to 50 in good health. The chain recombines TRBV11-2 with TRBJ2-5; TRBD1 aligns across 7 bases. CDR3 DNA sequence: TGTGCCAGCAGCTCACACATCAGGGGGGAGACCCAGTACTTC. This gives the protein CASSSHIRGETQYF.